The 5 T cell receptor beta chains below all came from one sample that was sequenced in a study of lymphopenia after photon versus proton radiotherapy. Sequencing used immunoSEQ multiplex PCR; TCRdb keeps in-frame clones, though not all of them. In the table there are approximately 91,000 clones, 83% of which are singletons. Material: peripheral blood, obtained from a patient treated with proton-based radiotherapy. The source is a man in his 60s with pancreatic cancer.

CDR3 DNA: TGTGCCAGTAGCCCGCTTCCCCCGGGACTAGCGAACACCGGGGAGCTGTTTTTT. Translation gives CASSPLPPGLANTGELFF. The chain couples TRBV19 to TRBJ2-2; TRBD2 agrees at 8 bases. CDR1 is LNHDA and CDR2 is SQIVND in the germline V gene (reference sequence). Germline trimming cut 6 bases from V and 0 bases from J; bases unmatched to any gene: 12. The CDR3 has 18 amino acids.

V and J are TRBV9 and TRBJ1-3; D is possibly TRBD1 (5 bases). With 4 bases removed from V and 1 base from J, the gap between germline ends came to 15 bases. Looked up from germline, CDR1 is SGDLS and CDR2 is YYNGEE. The length of the CDR3 is 16 residues. The CDR3 spells CASSLGPGESGNTIYF. In nucleotides, the CDR3 is TGTGCCAGCAGCCTAGGCCCGGGGGAGTCTGGAAACACCATATATTTT.

The chain carries TRBV28 and TRBJ1-3, with TRBD1 identical over 7 bases. CDR1 and CDR2 (germline): MDHEN, SYDVKM. The J segment lost 4 bases and the V segment lost 3 bases, leaving 3 bases of the junction unmatched. This CDR3 is 14 amino acids long. CDR3 region: CASSFRGQGNTIYF. CDR3 nucleotide sequence: TGTGCCAGCAGTTTCCGGGGACAGGGAAACACCATATATTTT.

This sequence joins TRBV28 and TRBJ1-2, with unresolved D. There are 12 residues in the CDR3. V dropped 4 bases and J dropped 8 bases, with 11 bases sitting between them. Germline loops: CDR1 MDHEN, CDR2 SYDVKM. The CDR3 DNA is TGTGCCAGCAGTTCTAGCCCCGGCGGCTACACCTTC. This sequence encodes CASSSSPGGYTF.

This clone came up once. This chain connects TRBV5-8 to TRBJ2-5, with TRBD2 matching 8 bases. CDR3 size: 16 residues. With 0 bases clipped from V and 2 bases from J, the junction kept 6 bases outside the gene matches. Per germline, CDR1 SGHTS and CDR2 YDEGEE. CDR3: CASSLVLAGKQETQYF. The CDR3 DNA sequence: TGTGCCAGCAGCTTGGTCCTAGCGGGCAAACAAGAGACCCAGTACTTC.